The entry below describes one T cell receptor (beta chain). Germline V gives CDR1 SEHNR, CDR2 FQNEAQ (reference sequence). The V and J ends lost 1 base and 6 bases respectively, with 11 bases between them. The CDR3 covers 14 residues. TCRdb called the 5' RACE reads again in MiXCR, with one record for every CDR3 protein. The data show around 98,000 distinct CDR3 sequences, around 17% seen once. This entry belongs to a study of T cells of healthy individuals. This receptor was identified in a human donor in good health. This chain uses TRBV7-9 with TRBJ2-3; no definite D call. CDR3 loop: CASSLDSLGDTQYF. The CDR3 DNA is TGTGCCAGCAGCTTAGACTCCCTAGGGGATACGCAGTATTTT.